What follows are 7 T cell receptor beta chains derived from one specimen sequenced in a study of T cell repertoires in cytomegalovirus infection. Their antigens are not known. Using its own MiXCR run on the reads, TCRdb lists one record per CDR3 protein. The data hold approximately 340,000 distinct CDR3 sequences, with 25% to 35% observed a single time. The starting material was cultured PBMCs, obtained from culture after CMV antigen stimulation. These receptors all stem from a human donor in good health (CMV status not recorded). Some clones in this sample may be carry-over from other donors' samples.

The chain employs TRBV23-1 and TRBJ2-7; tentative D call: TRBD1 (6 bases). Being an ORF, TRBV23-1 has a function that is uncertain. This CDR3 has 15 amino acids. The germline V and J ends were trimmed by 3 bases and 6 bases, with 18 bases remaining between them. CDR3 sequence: CASSQAQGRSLEQYF. The DNA for the CDR3 is TGCGCCAGCAGTCAGGCCCAGGGGCGCTCTCTCGAGCAGTACTTC.

This clonotype has a handful of counts. The chain links TRBV11-1 to TRBJ1-6; 11 bases map to TRBD1. The CDR3 is 15 amino acids. Trimming cost V 5 bases and J 8 bases; bases outside gene matches: 5. From germline, CDR1 is SGHAT and CDR2 FQDESV (reference sequence). CDR3 in amino acids: CASSGQGAGYSPLHF. The CDR3 coding sequence is TGTGCCAGCAGCGGACAGGGGGCCGGGTATTCACCCCTCCACTTT.

This clonotype was observed once. The chain couples TRBV11-1 to TRBJ2-1; the D is unclear. CDR3 length: 12 amino acids. The V and J ends lost 4 bases and 10 bases respectively, with 11 bases between them. Germline CDR1 is SGHAT and CDR2 is FQDESV (reference sequence). DNA for the CDR3: TGTGCCAGCAGCTCCAGGACGGGCGAGCAGTTCTTC. Translated: CASSSRTGEQFF.

This clonotype has a handful of counts. This chain links TRBV7-4 with TRBJ2-1; 9 nucleotides line up with TRBD2. The CDR3 has 14 residues. V shed 5 bases and J 7 bases; nucleotides not matched to a gene: 6. Germline V gives CDR1 SGHVT, CDR2 SQSDAQ. In DNA form, the CDR3 reads TGTGCCAGCAGCGGCAGGCTAGCGGGAAATGAGCAGTTCTTC. It yields the protein CASSGRLAGNEQFF.

This clonotype occurred a few times. The chain carries TRBV20-1 and TRBJ1-1, with 7 bases aligning to TRBD1. Germline loops: CDR1 DFQATT, CDR2 SNEGSKA (reference sequence). The CDR3 length is 15 residues. The V segment lost 1 base and the J segment 0 bases; nucleotides outside the gene matches: 5. The CDR3 reads CSARGQGHMNTEAFF. The CDR3 bases are TGCAGTGCTAGAGGACAGGGTCATATGAACACTGAAGCTTTCTTT.

The V call is TRBV7-8, the J call TRBJ1-1; TRBD1 is a possible D gene (6 bases). Trimming stripped 5 bases from V and 7 bases from J, with 14 bases between. Germline V gene data show CDR1 as SGHVS and CDR2 as FQNEAQ. The CDR3 has 13 residues. The CDR3 reads CASSPLDRLEAFF. The CDR3, as DNA: TGTGCCAGCAGCCCTCTTGACAGGCTTGAAGCTTTCTTT.

The V and J genes are TRBV2 and TRBJ1-1; D not resolved. V was cut by 2 bases and J by 1 base, with 14 bases left in between. The CDR3 covers 16 residues. Germline lookup yields CDR1 SNHLY and CDR2 FYNNEI. The CDR3 DNA follows: TGTGCCAGCAGTGAAATAGCAGGATCGTCGAACACTGAAGCTTTCTTT. Its translation: CASSEIAGSSNTEAFF. Full variable domain (outside the CDR3, taken from reference TRBV2 and TRBJ1-1): EPEVTQTPSHQVTQMGQEVILRCVPISNHLYFYWYRQILGQKVEFLVSFYNNEISEKSEIFDDQFSVERPDGSNFTLKIRSTKLEDSAMYFCASSEIAGSSNTEAFFGQGTRLTVV.